This T cell receptor (beta chain) was documented in a study of CD8 T cells in ankylosing spondylitis. In its sample, this clonotype was seen a few times. One entry per CDR3 protein results from TCRdb running MiXCR on the 5' RACE reads. The table records 250,000 to 400,000 distinct CDR3 sequences, roughly 11% of them present only once. V shed 1 base and J 6 bases; nucleotides not matched to a gene: 10. The CDR3 has 17 amino acids. Germline V gene sequence: CDR1 SGHTA, CDR2 FQGNSA. The sample was blood, either unsorted or a sorted T cell fraction (not recorded which). V is TRBV7-2 and J is TRBJ2-1, with 9 bases aligning to TRBD2. This receptor was taken from a female donor with ankylosing spondylitis or in good health (not recorded which). CDR3 DNA sequence: TGTGCCAGCAGCTTAGTTGCGGGAGGGCCCTCGGGCAATGAGCAGTTCTTC. This translates into CASSLVAGGPSGNEQFF.